The 21 T cell receptor beta chains below come from one sample, sequenced in a study of cytomegalovirus exposure and HLA in healthy donors. 13 Jbeta primers and 60 Vbeta primers were used for the PCR. Measured with immunoSEQ multiplex PCR; TCRdb has only the in-frame clones, and not every one. The table shows almost 200,000 clones, with roughly 72% occurring only once. The specimen was PBMCs. These TCRs come from a man aged 25 to 40 in good health and CMV-seronegative.

The chain carries TRBV14 and TRBJ1-1; D ambiguous. The CDR3 runs 13 residues. Germline lookup yields CDR1 SGHDN and CDR2 FVKESK. Deletions cut 4 bases from V and 0 bases from J, with 6 bases between. The CDR3 DNA follows: TGTGCCAGCAGCCCCAACTTGAACACTGAAGCTTTCTTT. Amino acids: CASSPNLNTEAFF. Full variable domain (rest looked up from reference TRBV14 and TRBJ1-1): EAGVTQFPSHSVIEKGQTVTLRCDPISGHDNLYWYRRVMGKEIKFLLHFVKESKQDESGMPNNRFLAERTGGTYSTLKVQPAELEDSGVYFCASSPNLNTEAFFGQGTRLTVV.

This rearrangement joins TRBV5-7 to TRBJ2-1; 10 bases are a match to TRBD2. TRBV5-7 is flagged as an ORF with uncertain function. The junction had 8 bases not matched to a gene; V was cut back by 4 bases and J by 4 bases. The CDR3 totals 16 residues. CDR3 nucleotide sequence: TGTGCCAGCAGCCGAGCCGGGACTAGCGAGTACAATGAGCAGTTCTTC. This translates into CASSRAGTSEYNEQFF.

The chain has TRBV29-1 and TRBJ1-2; D uncertain. The V end was cut by 4 bases, the J end by 4 bases, with 16 bases between. There are 14 residues in the CDR3. Germline CDR1 and CDR2: SQVTM and ANQGSEA. The CDR3 spells CSVAPGLFSYGYTF. CDR3 DNA: TGCAGCGTTGCTCCAGGATTATTTTCCTATGGCTACACCTTC.

The chain carries TRBV4-1 and TRBJ2-3; TRBD2 matches 7 bases. Germline CDR1 reads MGHRA; CDR2 reads YSYEKL. Unmatched junction bases numbered 2, after V lost 2 bases and J lost 0 bases. The CDR3 runs to 15 residues. The CDR3 loop is CASSQLAESTDTQYF. The CDR3 region has the DNA TGCGCCAGCAGCCAACTAGCGGAGAGCACAGATACGCAGTATTTT.

The chain has TRBV7-2 and TRBJ1-5; 7 nucleotides match TRBD1. Trimming removed 1 base from V and 7 bases from J; junction bases left unmatched: 7. This CDR3 spans 15 amino acids. Germline CDR1 SGHTA, CDR2 FQGNSA. The CDR3 region has the DNA TGTGCCAGCAGCTTAGGGGGCAGGGGGGCCCAGCCCCAGCATTTT. This codes for CASSLGGRGAQPQHF.

The V call is TRBV28, the J call TRBJ1-5; D is unclear. Germline V CDR1 and CDR2: MDHEN, SYDVKM. The CDR3 covers 13 residues. The V gene lost 5 bases and the J gene lost 3 bases, with 8 bases spanning the gap. CDR3 DNA: TGTGCCAGCAGTCCAACACCCAATCAGCCCCAGCATTTT. Encoded protein: CASSPTPNQPQHF.

V is TRBV9 and J is TRBJ2-1; 8 nucleotides agree with TRBD2. The CDR3 has 16 amino acids. The germline V gene encodes CDR1 SGDLS and CDR2 YYNGEE. Trimming removed 1 base from V and 4 bases from J; junction bases left unmatched: 7. The CDR3 region is CASSVRPAGDYNEQFF. CDR3 in DNA: TGTGCCAGCAGCGTACGTCCAGCGGGAGATTACAATGAGCAGTTCTTC. Full variable domain (missing parts from reference TRBV9 and TRBJ2-1): DSGVTQTPKHLITATGQRVTLRCSPRSGDLSVYWYQQSLDQGLQFLIQYYNGEERAKGNILERFSAQQFPDLHSELNLSSLELGDSALYFCASSVRPAGDYNEQFFGPGTRLTVL.

The chain couples TRBV19 to TRBJ2-7; 7 bases match TRBD1. Germline CDR1 and CDR2: LNHDA and SQIVND (reference sequence). The CDR3 extends over 14 amino acids. The V segment lost 3 bases and the J segment 7 bases; nucleotides outside the gene matches: 9. The DNA for the CDR3 is TGTGCCAGTAGTATCGCCGACAGGGTTTATGAGCAGTACTTC. Translated: CASSIADRVYEQYF.

This rearrangement joins TRBV4-1 to TRBJ2-2; the match to TRBD1 covers 8 bases. The J segment lost 4 bases and the V segment lost 4 bases, leaving 8 bases of the junction unmatched. Germline V gene sequence: CDR1 MGHRA, CDR2 YSYEKL. This CDR3 region has 16 residues. The DNA of the CDR3 is TGCGCCAGCAGCCTAACCCAGGGGGCGGGCACCGGGGAGCTGTTTTTT. Translation: CASSLTQGAGTGELFF.

This rearrangement joins TRBV29-1 to TRBJ2-2; a possible D gene is TRBD2 (6 bases). With 6 bases removed from V and 1 base from J, the gap between germline ends came to 9 bases. Germline values: CDR1 SQVTM, CDR2 ANQGSEA. The length of the CDR3 is 13 residues. CDR3 amino acids: CSVGRENTGELFF. The CDR3 DNA is TGCAGCGTGGGGCGGGAGAACACCGGGGAGCTGTTTTTT.

The chain joins TRBV28 to TRBJ2-6; TRBD1 matches 8 bases. The V gene's germline CDR1 is MDHEN and CDR2 SYDVKM. The V gene end was trimmed by 4 bases and the J gene end by 4 bases; junction bases not matched to a gene: 3. This CDR3 comprises 15 residues. The CDR3 region is CASSWTGRGANVLTF. CDR3 nucleotide sequence: TGTGCCAGCAGTTGGACAGGGAGAGGGGCCAACGTCCTGACTTTC.

The genes are TRBV15 and TRBJ1-4; 9 bases are a match to TRBD1. V gave up 1 base and J gave up 8 bases; unmatched junction bases: 11. This CDR3 is built from 17 residues. The germline V gene encodes CDR1 LNHNV and CDR2 YYDKDF (reference sequence). The CDR3 nucleotides are TGTGCCACCAGCAGAGGGGGGGGGCAGGGACAGGGAGAAAAACTGTTTTTT. The encoded protein is CATSRGGGQGQGEKLFF.

The V call is TRBV11-2, the J call TRBJ2-7; D perhaps matches TRBD1 (5 bases). The CDR3 is 13 amino acids. Between the trimmed V and J ends, which lost 8 bases and 2 bases, there was a span of 13 bases. The V gene's germline CDR1 is SGHAT and CDR2 FQNNGV. Here the CDR3 reads CASALGQPYEQYF. The DNA for the CDR3 is TGTGCCAGCGCCTTGGGGCAACCCTACGAGCAGTACTTC.

This chain connects TRBV9 to TRBJ2-5; 11 bases match TRBD1. This CDR3 spans 15 amino acids. The V segment lost 3 bases and the J segment 4 bases; nucleotides outside the gene matches: 5. Germline V gene sequence: CDR1 SGDLS, CDR2 YYNGEE. The CDR3 loop reads CASSGYGTGGETQYF. The CDR3 coding sequence is TGTGCCAGCAGCGGGTACGGGACAGGGGGAGAGACCCAGTACTTC.

The chain employs TRBV2 and TRBJ2-2; D is uncertain. The CDR3 contains 14 residues. With 3 bases removed from V and 2 bases from J, the gap between germline ends came to 7 bases. Germline V gene data show CDR1 as SNHLY and CDR2 as FYNNEI. CDR3 amino acids: CASSESRNTGELFF. As DNA, the CDR3 is TGTGCCAGCAGTGAGTCCAGAAACACCGGGGAGCTGTTTTTT.

There are a few counts of this clone. This sequence joins TRBV19 and TRBJ2-1, with 9 bases aligning to TRBD1. The CDR3 is made up of 14 amino acids. V was clipped by 5 bases and J by 7 bases; unmatched bases: 6. Germline V gives CDR1 LNHDA, CDR2 SQIVND (reference sequence). In DNA, the CDR3 is TGTGCCAGTAGTCCGACAGGGGGAAGGAATGAGCAGTTCTTC. This gives the protein CASSPTGGRNEQFF.

The V call is TRBV1, the J call TRBJ2-3; the D segment call TRBD2 is taken from the table without a DNA check. TRBV1 is shown as a pseudogene. The CDR3 extends over 16 amino acids. This chain's CDR3 is CTSSPLRGRMTDTQYF. The DNA of the CDR3 is TGCACCAGCAGCCCCCTCCGCGGGAGGATGACAGATACGCAGTATTTT.

V is TRBV27 and J is TRBJ2-1, with 14 positions matching TRBD2. Germline loops: CDR1 MNHEY, CDR2 SMNVEV (reference sequence). Trimming removed 5 bases from V and 6 bases from J; junction bases left unmatched: 3. The CDR3 runs 15 residues. CDR3 amino acids: CASSMGLAGANEQFF. The CDR3, as DNA: TGTGCCAGCAGTATGGGACTAGCGGGAGCCAATGAGCAGTTCTTC.

Notes on this clone: Other DNA sequences of this sample code for an identical CDR3. This sequence joins TRBV6-1 and TRBJ2-7, with 7 bases lining up with TRBD1. The germline V gene encodes CDR1 MNHNS and CDR2 SASEGT. V shed 4 bases, J shed 2 bases, and the junction held 2 bases outside the gene matches. CDR3 length: 13 amino acids. The CDR3 is CASSGGQTYEQYF. The CDR3 nucleotides are TGTGCCAGCAGTGGGGGACAGACCTACGAGCAGTACTTC.

This rearrangement joins TRBV11-3 to TRBJ2-1; 7 bases map to TRBD2. In germline, CDR1 is SGHNT, CDR2 YENEEA. The CDR3 is made up of 16 amino acids. With V trimmed by 5 bases and J by 0 bases, 7 bases remained unmatched. The CDR3 sequence is CASSRRLADSYNEQFF. Here the CDR3 DNA reads TGTGCCAGCAGCCGAAGACTAGCCGACTCCTACAATGAGCAGTTCTTC.

The chain is built from TRBV7-9 and TRBJ2-7; maybe TRBD2 (6 bases). Trimming left V 4 bases short and J 9 bases short, with 19 bases between. CDR3 length equals 14 residues. CDR1 is SEHNR and CDR2 is FQNEAQ in the germline V gene (reference sequence). The CDR3, as DNA: TGTGCCAGCAGCTCGGGGCTAGCGAGACCTCGGCAGTACTTC. Its protein product is CASSSGLARPRQYF.